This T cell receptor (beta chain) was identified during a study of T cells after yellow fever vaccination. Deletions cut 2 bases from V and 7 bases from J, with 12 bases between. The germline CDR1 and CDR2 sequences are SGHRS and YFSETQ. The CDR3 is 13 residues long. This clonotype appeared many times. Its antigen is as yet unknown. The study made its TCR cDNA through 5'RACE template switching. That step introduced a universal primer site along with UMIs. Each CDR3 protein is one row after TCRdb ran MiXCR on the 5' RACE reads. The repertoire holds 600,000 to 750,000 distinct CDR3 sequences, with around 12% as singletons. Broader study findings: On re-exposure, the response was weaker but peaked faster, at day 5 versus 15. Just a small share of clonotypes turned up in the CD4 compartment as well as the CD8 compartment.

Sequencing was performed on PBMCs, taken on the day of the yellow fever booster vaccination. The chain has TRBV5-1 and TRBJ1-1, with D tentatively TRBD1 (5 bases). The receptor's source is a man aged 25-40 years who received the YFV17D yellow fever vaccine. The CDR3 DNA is TGCGCCAGCAGCTTCGGACGGGACGGTGAAGCTTTCTTT. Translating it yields CASSFGRDGEAFF.